This T cell receptor (beta chain) was obtained from a study of cytomegalovirus exposure and HLA in healthy donors (dated by TCRdb to about 2017). Background for the entire study: An earlier analysis of fewer than 750 of the donors reported about 280 Gb of sequence data and 117 million unique TCR beta sequences obtained from around 170 million T cells. Approximately 310 gigabases of sequencing data and approximately 93 million unique TCR sequences were included in an early release covering around 650 HLA-typed donors. Of the 300 to 500 genotyped donors, more than 75% were placed in the genetic ancestry cluster associated with self-reported Caucasian donors. The study aimed to test whether signatures of past pathogen exposure could be identified by cataloging public T cell receptors. The T cell repertoires of around 670 subjects were profiled by immunosequencing and related to cytomegalovirus serostatus. Along with the roughly 670-subject first cohort, a separate validation cohort of approximately 110 different subjects was used. The study combined high-throughput TCR immunosequencing, statistical association of individual TCRs with disease status, and machine learning to predict cytomegalovirus infection status. To study patterns of TCR occurrence, a later analysis re-analyzed previously published TCR beta repertoires from several hundred donors and added high-resolution HLA genotyping. The later analysis used no new phenotypic data to find candidate immune exposures, relying instead on TCR beta sequences and their occurrence across donors. An earlier analysis of 587 of the donors applied high-throughput TCR beta sequencing to assess whether each TCR beta V gene segment acted as functional or pseudogenic. Donor age, sex, ethnicity and CMV serostatus were compiled together with the repertoire data. A later genetic analysis took genome-wide SNP genotypes for about 65% of the 666 donors and used that subset as a discovery cohort. All discovery cohort repertoires had been generated using a single sequencing platform. Both class I and class II loci were covered by HLA typing, at four-digit resolution. The number of typed donors differed by locus: about 620-640 for A, B, C, DRB1 and DQB1; 522 for DQA1; fewer than 610 for DPA1; and roughly 450 for DPB1. About five DR-DQ haplotypes were handled as single units for association and clustering, since linkage in the cohort was strong. On average, about 200,000 unique TCR beta nucleotide sequences were sequenced per donor among fewer than 500 genotyped donors of the cohort, with roughly 18% of those sequences being non-productive.

For this clone: Its antigen has not been determined. Base quality data are lacking; no much larger clone is found one base away.

General findings and caveats noted by the study authors: Across donors, most TCR sequences were observed very rarely, whereas some public TCRs were present in many individuals. Compared with the approximately 600-donor mean, donors in an Asian-associated ancestry cluster had fewer N-insertions in productive TCRs, according to a later genetic analysis. The earlier analysis of 587 of the donors excluded 15 to 20 rarely observed V segments, including chromosome 9 orphons, because counts were too low. In this cohort, only TCR beta chains were sequenced, and detectable features were limited by the absence of alpha or paired-chain data. For the cohort, immune exposure information was limited to CMV serostatus. A further reported finding was that TCR beta sequences accurately predicted the HLA-A and HLA-B alleles for most subjects in the first cohort. An association between a missense DCLRE1C variant and V-gene and J-gene trimming of TCR beta chains was found in a later genetic analysis and replicated in an independent cohort. According to a later analysis, most CMV-associated TCR beta chains appeared to be HLA-restricted, and the HLA associations seemed to be driven largely by CMV exposure. A later analysis found that HLA-associated TCR beta chains were more clonally expanded and had lower generation probabilities than equally common non-associated chains. Because the 87-base-pair reads could not distinguish some IMGT-functional V segments, including TRBV6-2 and TRBV6-3, those segments were excluded. Three of the identified cytomegalovirus-associated TCR beta chains were confirmed in vitro to be specific for cytomegalovirus antigens. When HLA alleles, especially DR and DQ, strongly co-occurred, attributing TCR associations to individual alleles was difficult. HLA typing was unavailable for some donors at each locus, so association tests used only the typed subset. A cluster of highly shared sequence variants was judged likely to be a technical artifact of the sequencing pipeline. In the study, some 160 TCR beta chains were listed as associated with cytomegalovirus. A later analysis found that TCR association rates varied across HLA loci, with DRB1 alleles showing the most associated TCRs and HLA-C alleles the fewest. A later analysis associated 15,000 to 20,000 TCR beta sequences with specific HLA alleles at a false discovery rate of 0.05. The classifier was reported to diagnose cytomegalovirus status with high specificity and sensitivity in both the original and validation cohorts. It was suggested by the authors that the approach could potentially be generalized to other disease states and immunological phenotypes. Broadly in line with IMGT annotations, most TCR beta V segments showed up in productive rearrangements about 87% or about 30% of the time in an earlier analysis of 450 to 600 of the donors. Correlated functional status among segregating V segments might be attributable to linkage disequilibrium, but an unknown experimental factor could not be ruled out. Several of the top co-occurrence clusters appeared to be linked to parvovirus B19, influenza, CMV and Epstein-Barr virus, according to a later analysis. Presence/absence analyses assumed roughly uniform sequencing depth across donors, an assumption that may not hold.

Library creation used the immunoSEQ multiplex PCR assay. The multiplex PCR relied on a mix of 60 forward primers for TCR Vbeta segments and 13 reverse primers for TCR Jbeta segments. A multiplex PCR assay on genomic DNA amplified the CDR3 region of rearranged TCR beta genes. The Illumina HiSeq System was used to sequence the amplified TCR beta libraries as 87-base-pair reads. On the study's bioinformatics: Across the 600 to 700 repertoires, a later analysis counted roughly 77 million unique TCR beta chains, roughly 11 million of which were shared by at least two donors. A nearest-neighbor algorithm error-corrected the raw reads and collapsed the reads into unique sequences, merging closely related sequences to remove PCR and sequencing errors. CDR3 sequences were aligned to IMGT reference sequences to assign V, D and J gene segments. For a sequence to be retained, at least a six-nucleotide match to both a V gene segment and a J gene segment was required. A rearrangement counted as productive if the CDR3 had no stop codons and remained in frame with V and J, and every other rearrangement counted as non-productive. CDR3 was defined by IMGT convention, running from the second conserved V-encoded cysteine to the conserved J-encoded phenylalanine. The earlier analysis of about 500 of the donors excluded sequences that lacked an unambiguous match to a single V gene segment. In an earlier analysis of 587 of the donors, a V segment was called functional when productive rearrangements were above 56.7%, and segregating when the standard deviation between donors exceeded 5%. To diagnose cytomegalovirus status from the catalog of TCR beta chain sequences, a statistical classification framework was built. V and J gene assignment, in a later analysis, came from comparing TCR nucleotide sequences with IMGT/GENE-DB human TR gene sequences. The TCRdist pipeline was used in a later analysis to assign CDR3 sequences and most-parsimonious VDJ recombination scenarios. In a later analysis, every TCR beta chain was defined by the combination of its CDR3 amino acid sequence and its V-gene family, and reads without a unique V-gene family were dropped. To address suspected cross-contamination and a sequencing artifact, a later analysis removed approximately 590 highly shared, low-generation-probability nucleotide sequences. In a later analysis, a clonal expansion index was calculated for each public chain from normalized within-repertoire ranks of inferred template counts. Generation probabilities in a later analysis came from a VDJ recombination model fitted to out-of-frame rearrangements, and those results were checked against IGoR. In a later analysis, TCR-TCR, TCR-HLA and TCR-CMV co-occurrence was scored with hypergeometric tests, and a repertoire-size bias correction was applied to TCR pairs. In a later analysis, false discovery rates were estimated by permuting HLA or CMV assignments 20 times. In a later analysis, co-occurring TCRs were grouped using DBSCAN, with TCRdist sequence similarity added in when clustering inside HLA-allele-positive subsets. Co-occurrence clustering excluded repertoires with fewer than 30,000 or more than 120,000 public chains, plus five with anomalous nucleotide sharing. Held by TCRdb, this immuneACCESS table contains in-frame sequences only and omits some clones. Under half of the omission traces to an unresolved V gene where checked; the cause of the rest is unknown. V and J calls and clone size are those listed in that table; D and trimming were worked out from the DNA. The sample table lists 150,000 to 170,000 clones, over 70% of them with a count of one. The top ten hold more than 10% of the sample.

Here V drops 4 bases and J drops 7 bases, and the junction holds 10 bases not matched to any gene. CDR1 and CDR2 are read off the germline V gene as SQVTM and ANQGSEA. Including the terminal cysteine and phenylalanine, the CDR3 comprises 15 residues. Solely the CDR3 DNA is kept, with 45 bases framed from the first base. The cohort consisted of 600 or so healthy bone marrow donors. Cohort members were all nominally healthy when sampled, although unrecorded immune exposures were likely present. The donor was CMV seropositive and was included in the group of about 290 seropositive cohort members. A peripheral blood sample was collected from each donor, and TCR beta sequencing was performed on peripheral blood mononuclear cells. Genomic DNA extraction from the blood cell samples was performed with the Qiagen DNeasy Blood Extraction Kit.

The sequenced sample was PBMCs. The receptor was isolated from a man aged 25 to 40 in good health and CMV-seropositive. This chain joins TRBV29-1 to TRBJ2-1; 10 bases in the junction line up with TRBD1. In nucleotide form, the sequence is TGCAGCGTTGGCGGGACGGGACAGGGGCGGAATGAGCAGTTCTTC. It specifies CSVGGTGQGRNEQFF.